The text below deals with one T cell receptor (beta chain). Its antigen is currently unknown. This table comes from immunoSEQ multiplex PCR, and its TCRdb copy is limited to in-frame clones, with some not included. The data contain some 130,000 clones, about 91% of them singletons. V gave up 6 bases and J gave up 6 bases, with 7 bases separating them. The V gene's germline CDR1 is SQVTM and CDR2 ANQGSEA. The CDR3 length is 10 residues. This record belongs to a study of cytotoxic CD8 clonotypes in ibrutinib-treated CLL. Study results and limitations: Baseline-level clonality went beyond age-matched healthy donors and moved in step with circulating CD8+ T-cell counts.

The TCR comes from a human donor with chronic lymphocytic leukemia. The sequences come from PBMCs, collected after 12 months of ibrutinib treatment. V is TRBV29-1 and J is TRBJ2-3; D call uncertain. The CDR3 region has the DNA TGCAGCGTGGCCTTTGATACGCAGTATTTT. The encoded protein is CSVAFDTQYF.